This T cell receptor beta chain came from a study of cytomegalovirus exposure and HLA in healthy donors. Overall study results and limits: Most TCRs appeared rarely, but some public TCRs recurred in many donors.

The data were produced by immunoSEQ multiplex PCR, yet TCRdb's version contains in-frame clones alone and is incomplete. The sample carries some 220,000 clones, under 95% recorded once. A word on this clone: Antigen specificity is unknown.

In germline, CDR1 is MNHNS, CDR2 SASEGT. V lost 6 bases and J lost 4, with 7 bases in between. The CDR3 runs to 11 residues. The chain uses TRBV6-1 and TRBJ2-7; D is unclear. Sample: PBMCs. The clonotype comes from a woman aged 18-30 years in good health and CMV-seronegative. The CDR3 DNA sequence: TGTGCCAGCAGAGCAAAGTACGAGCAGTACTTC. Protein product: CASRAKYEQYF.